These 23 T cell receptor beta chains originate from one sample sequenced in a study of blood T cells in healthy people across ages. Together with a sample-barcoded 5' primer, a J-beta primer mix was included in a second PCR lasting about 7 to 11 cycles. TCRdb used MiXCR to reprocess the 5' RACE reads, holding one entry per CDR3 protein. The table lists about 1,800,000 distinct CDR3 sequences, 28% of them singletons. Sequenced material: blood. Every receptor here comes from a woman aged 30 to 39 in good health.

The CDR3 sequence: CASSQGFGGGSPETQYF. For the CDR3, the DNA is TGCGCCAGCAGCCAAGGGTTTGGCGGGGGGTCCCCGGAGACCCAGTACTTC. The V gene is TRBV4-1, the J gene TRBJ2-5; 8 nucleotides line up with TRBD2. Losses at the gene ends were 1 base for V and 5 bases for J; bases not matched to a gene: 12. Germline values: CDR1 MGHRA, CDR2 YSYEKL. This CDR3 has 17 residues.

This chain connects TRBV25-1 to TRBJ1-2; 7 positions match TRBD1. Germline CDR1 is MGHDK and CDR2 is SYGVNS. There are 15 residues in the CDR3. Trimming at V came to 4 bases and at J to 3 bases, leaving 8 bases not matched to a gene. As DNA, the CDR3 is TGTGCCAGCAGTGGCCAGATCAGGGGGGACTATGGCTACACCTTC. As protein: CASSGQIRGDYGYTF.

This clonotype was seen a handful of times. The chain recombines TRBV6-6 with TRBJ2-7; the D is unclear. The CDR3 spans 13 residues. V was pared by 3 bases and J by 3 bases, with 9 bases between. Germline values: CDR1 MNHNY, CDR2 SVGAGI (reference sequence). CDR3 in amino acids: CASSYRKNYEQYF. CDR3 DNA sequence: TGTGCCAGCAGTTATCGGAAGAACTACGAGCAGTACTTC.

The chain employs TRBV12-3 or TRBV12-4 and TRBJ1-1; D may be TRBD1 (6 bases). This CDR3 is built from 14 residues. Trimming removed 6 bases from V and 5 bases from J, with 16 bases in between. DNA for the CDR3: TGTGCCAGCAGCATTGCGGGGGCAGAGACTGAAGCTTTCTTT. Its translation: CASSIAGAETEAFF.

This clonotype was detected many times. This chain uses TRBV5-1 with TRBJ2-3; tentative D call: TRBD1 (6 bases). V was cut by 2 bases and J by 4 bases, with 11 bases left in between. Germline CDR1 and CDR2: SGHRS and YFSETQ. The CDR3 is 14 residues long. The CDR3: CASSFAGASDTQYF. CDR3 sequence (DNA): TGCGCCAGCAGCTTTGCAGGGGCTTCAGATACGCAGTATTTT.

This clonotype was counted a few times. The gene calls are TRBV6-5 and TRBJ1-1; 7 bases map to TRBD1. Unmatched junction bases numbered 7, after V lost 5 bases and J lost 7 bases. From germline, CDR1 is MNHEY and CDR2 SVGAGI. The CDR3 is 13 residues long. The CDR3 DNA reads as TGTGCCAGCAGTCGAAGACAGGGAAGTGAAGCTTTCTTT. Protein sequence: CASSRRQGSEAFF.

The J gene is TRBJ2-3, the V gene TRBV7-9; D unclear. V lost 1 base to trimming and J lost 5 bases, with 7 bases between them. Germline V gene data show CDR1 as SEHNR and CDR2 as FQNEAQ (reference sequence). The CDR3 runs to 13 residues. CDR3 DNA sequence: TGTGCCAGCAGCTTAGATAAGCGAGATACGCAGTATTTT. This sequence encodes CASSLDKRDTQYF.

This chain joins TRBV6-5 and TRBJ2-1; 7 bases are a match to TRBD2. Per the germline V gene, CDR1 is MNHEY and CDR2 is SVGAGI. This CDR3 region has 15 residues. V was clipped by 2 bases and J by 6 bases; unmatched bases: 7. CDR3 protein: CASSYGGSVGNEQFF. As DNA, the CDR3 is TGTGCCAGCAGTTACGGCGGGAGTGTCGGCAATGAGCAGTTCTTC.

The V gene is TRBV13, the J gene TRBJ1-1, with 11 bases fitting TRBD1. Looked up from germline, CDR1 is PRHDT and CDR2 is FYEKMQ (reference sequence). V lost 4 bases, J lost 11 bases, and 9 bases stayed unmatched. The CDR3 length is 14 residues. CDR3 protein: CASSSPGQGAAAFF. CDR3 bases: TGTGCCAGCAGCTCACCCGGACAGGGGGCGGCCGCTTTCTTT.

The V call is TRBV6-1, the J call TRBJ2-6; TRBD1 matches 9 bases. Trimming at V came to 6 bases and at J to 0 bases, leaving 6 bases not matched to a gene. Germline CDR1 reads MNHNS; CDR2 reads SASEGT. The CDR3 is 17 amino acids. CDR3 protein: CASRAGTGTSGANVLTF. The DNA for the CDR3 is TGTGCCAGCAGAGCCGGGACAGGGACCTCTGGGGCCAACGTCCTGACTTTC.

This clonotype occurred a few times. The chain has TRBV5-1 and TRBJ1-4; maybe TRBD1 (5 bases). Germline V lookup: CDR1 SGHRS, CDR2 YFSETQ. V dropped 4 bases and J dropped 7 bases, with 11 bases sitting between them. This CDR3 region has 13 residues. The CDR3 DNA sequence: TGCGCCAGCAGCAGAGGGGAGAGTGAAAAACTGTTTTTT. The encoded protein is CASSRGESEKLFF.

The rearrangement uses TRBV28 and TRBJ2-7; D may match TRBD1 or TRBD2 (5 bases each). Looked up from germline, CDR1 is MDHEN and CDR2 is SYDVKM. The CDR3 consists of 13 residues. Trimming removed 8 bases at V and 2 bases at J, with 13 bases between. For the CDR3, the DNA is TGTGCCAGCGGTGGGACCGCTCCCTACGAGCAGTACTTC. Protein: CASGGTAPYEQYF.

In its sample, this clonotype was seen a few times. V gene TRBV5-1 combines with J gene TRBJ2-7, with D maybe TRBD1 (5 bases). Germline V gene lookup returns CDR1 SGHRS and CDR2 YFSETQ. Deletions cut 0 bases from V and 5 bases from J, with 12 bases between. This CDR3 has 14 residues. The CDR3 DNA reads TGCGCCAGCAGCTTGGAAGGGGCGCTGGACGAGCAGTACTTC. Translation: CASSLEGALDEQYF.

The chain is built from TRBV20-1 and TRBJ1-4, with D unclear. The CDR3 is 13 residues long. V gave up 6 bases and J gave up 8 bases, with 16 bases separating them. CDR1 is DFQATT, CDR2 SNEGSKA, per germline (reference sequence). The CDR3 DNA sequence: TGCAGTGCCCGAAGTGGGGTCGAGGAAAAACTGTTTTTT. Its translation is CSARSGVEEKLFF.

This clonotype was counted once. Given a much more abundant clone one base away, this may be a read error. The chain is built from TRBV10-2 and TRBJ1-2; perhaps TRBD1 as D (6 bases). This CDR3 has 15 residues. Germline lookup yields CDR1 WSHSY and CDR2 SAAADI. The CDR3 nucleotides are TGCGCCAGCAGTGAATGGACAGAATCTAACTATGACTACACCTTC. It codes for CASSEWTESNYDYTF.

This clonotype has just a few counts. One end of the junction fails to match germline, which may point to a read error. The gene calls are TRBV9 and TRBJ2-3; 9 nucleotides match TRBD1. Germline V gene lookup returns CDR1 SGDLS and CDR2 YYNGEE. The CDR3 is 13 residues long. CDR3 DNA sequence: TGTGCCAGCAGCCCGACAGGGGGAGATACGCAGGATTTT. Translated: CASSPTGGDTQDF.

The gene calls are TRBV12-5 and TRBJ2-1; TRBD1 matches at 7 bases. This CDR3 spans 15 amino acids. V lost 6 bases, J lost 5 bases, and 10 bases stayed unmatched. CDR1 LGHNT and CDR2 FRNRAP come from the germline V gene. CDR3 sequence (DNA): TGTGCTAGTGGACCCACAGGGGTTTTCAACAATGAGCAGTTCTTC. This encodes CASGPTGVFNNEQFF. Full variable domain (missing parts from reference TRBV12-5 and TRBJ2-1): DARVTQTPRHKVTEMGQEVTMRCQPILGHNTVFWYRQTMMQGLELLAYFRNRAPLDDSGMPKDRFSAEMPDATLATLKIQPSEPRDSAVYFCASGPTGVFNNEQFFGPGTRLTVL.

This sequence joins TRBV9 and TRBJ2-3, with TRBD2 matching 7 bases. CDR3 length equals 17 residues. CDR1 and CDR2 from the germline V gene are SGDLS and YYNGEE. J lost 1 base, V lost 3 bases, and 11 bases had no gene match. The CDR3 sequence: CASSALRRSGGTDTQYF. The DNA for the CDR3 is TGTGCCAGCAGCGCCCTGCGGAGGAGCGGGGGCACAGATACGCAGTATTTT.

The chain is built from TRBV12-3 or TRBV12-4 and TRBJ2-3; D gene unclear. The V and J ends lost 5 bases and 1 base respectively, with 7 bases between them. The CDR3 has 13 residues. The CDR3 sequence is CASSKSRTDTQYF. Here the CDR3 DNA reads TGTGCCAGCAGTAAAAGCCGCACAGATACGCAGTATTTT.

This clonotype was recorded many times. This sequence joins TRBV11-2 and TRBJ2-1; TRBD2 matches 9 bases. Trimming at V came to 5 bases and at J to 4 bases, leaving 9 bases not matched to a gene. The germline gives CDR1 SGHAT, CDR2 FQNNGV. This CDR3 comprises 16 residues. The chain's CDR3 is CASSPGLAGVYNEQFF. The CDR3 nucleotides read TGTGCCAGCAGCCCCGGATTAGCGGGAGTATACAATGAGCAGTTCTTC.

V is TRBV5-6 and J is TRBJ1-6, with a weak D call TRBD1 (6 bases). Germline assignment: CDR1 SGHDT and CDR2 YYEEEE. CDR3 size: 16 residues. V was pared by 4 bases and J by 2 bases, with 13 bases between. The CDR3 loop is CASSPGRDTYNSPLHF. The DNA of the CDR3 is TGTGCCAGCAGCCCGGGGAGGGACACCTATAATTCACCCCTCCACTTT.

This clonotype was seen more than once but under ten times. The chain joins TRBV12-3 or TRBV12-4 to TRBJ2-1; a weak D match, TRBD1 (6 bases). Trimming stripped 6 bases from V and 5 bases from J, with 17 bases between. The CDR3 length is 15 residues. The CDR3 loop is CASSKTGSPHNEQFF. Here the CDR3 DNA reads TGTGCCAGCAGCAAAACAGGGTCCCCCCACAATGAGCAGTTCTTC.

This clonotype was seen a handful of times. V is TRBV3-1 and J is TRBJ2-4, with TRBD1 matching 7 bases. The trim removed 2 bases at V and 5 bases at J, leaving 3 bases unmatched. Germline assignment: CDR1 LGHDT and CDR2 YNNKEL (reference sequence). This CDR3 has 14 residues. The CDR3 protein is CASSQRQGENIQYF. CDR3 in DNA: TGTGCCAGCAGCCAAAGGCAGGGGGAAAACATTCAGTACTTC.